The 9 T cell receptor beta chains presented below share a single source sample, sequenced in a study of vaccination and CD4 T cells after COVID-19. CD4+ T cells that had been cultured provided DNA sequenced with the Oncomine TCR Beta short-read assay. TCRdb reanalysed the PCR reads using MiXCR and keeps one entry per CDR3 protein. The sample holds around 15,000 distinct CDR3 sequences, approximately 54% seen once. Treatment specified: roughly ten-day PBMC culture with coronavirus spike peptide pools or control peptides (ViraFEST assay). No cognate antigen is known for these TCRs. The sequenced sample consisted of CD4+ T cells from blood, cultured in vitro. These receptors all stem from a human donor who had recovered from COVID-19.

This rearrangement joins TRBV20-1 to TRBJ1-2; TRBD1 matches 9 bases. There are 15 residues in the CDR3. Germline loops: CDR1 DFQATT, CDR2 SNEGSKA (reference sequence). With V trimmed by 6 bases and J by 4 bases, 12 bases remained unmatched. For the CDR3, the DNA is TGCAGTGCGACTCCGGGGGACAGGGTTGGCTATGGCTACACCTTC. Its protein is CSATPGDRVGYGYTF.

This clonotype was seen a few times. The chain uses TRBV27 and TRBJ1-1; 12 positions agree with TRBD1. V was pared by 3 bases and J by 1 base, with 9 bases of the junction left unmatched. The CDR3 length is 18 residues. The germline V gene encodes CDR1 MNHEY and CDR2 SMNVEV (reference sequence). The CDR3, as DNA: TGTGCCAGCAGTTTGAGCGGGACAGGGGGCGCATGGAACACTGAAGCTTTCTTT. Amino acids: CASSLSGTGGAWNTEAFF.

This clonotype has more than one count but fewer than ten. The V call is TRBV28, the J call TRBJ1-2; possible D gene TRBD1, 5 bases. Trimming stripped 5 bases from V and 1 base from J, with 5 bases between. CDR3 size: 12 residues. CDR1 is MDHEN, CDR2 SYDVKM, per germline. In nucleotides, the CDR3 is TGTGCCAGCAGTGGGGGTAACTATGGCTACACCTTC. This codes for CASSGGNYGYTF.

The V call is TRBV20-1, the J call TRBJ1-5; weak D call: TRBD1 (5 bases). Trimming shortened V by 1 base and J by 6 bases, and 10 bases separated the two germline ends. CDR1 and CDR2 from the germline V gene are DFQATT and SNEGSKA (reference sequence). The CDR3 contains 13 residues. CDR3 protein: CSARGPDSQPQHF. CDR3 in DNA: TGCAGTGCTAGAGGTCCTGACAGTCAGCCCCAGCATTTT.

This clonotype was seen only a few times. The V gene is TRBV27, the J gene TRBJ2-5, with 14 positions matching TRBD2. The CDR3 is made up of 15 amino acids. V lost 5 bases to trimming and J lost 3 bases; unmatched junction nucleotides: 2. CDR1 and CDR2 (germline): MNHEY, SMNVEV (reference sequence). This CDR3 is CASSGLAGGEETQYF. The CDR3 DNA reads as TGTGCCAGCAGTGGACTAGCGGGAGGTGAAGAGACCCAGTACTTC.

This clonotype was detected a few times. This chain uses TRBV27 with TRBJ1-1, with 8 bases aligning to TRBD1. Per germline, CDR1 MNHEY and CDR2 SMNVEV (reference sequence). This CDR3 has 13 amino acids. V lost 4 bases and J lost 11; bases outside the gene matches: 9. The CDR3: CASSYRDRWRAFF. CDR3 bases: TGTGCCAGCAGTTATAGGGACAGGTGGAGGGCTTTCTTT.

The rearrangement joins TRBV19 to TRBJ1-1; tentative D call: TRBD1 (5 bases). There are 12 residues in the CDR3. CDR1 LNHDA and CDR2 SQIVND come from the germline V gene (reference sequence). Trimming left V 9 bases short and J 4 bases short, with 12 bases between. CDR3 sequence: CASGGHRTEAFF. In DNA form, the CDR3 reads TGTGCCAGCGGCGGACATCGCACTGAAGCTTTCTTT.

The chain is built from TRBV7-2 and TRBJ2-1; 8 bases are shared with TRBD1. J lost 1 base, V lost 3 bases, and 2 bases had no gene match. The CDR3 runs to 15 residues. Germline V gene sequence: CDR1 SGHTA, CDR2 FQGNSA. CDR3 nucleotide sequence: TGTGCCAGCAGCTTTGACAGGGGATCCTACAATGAGCAGTTCTTC. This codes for CASSFDRGSYNEQFF.

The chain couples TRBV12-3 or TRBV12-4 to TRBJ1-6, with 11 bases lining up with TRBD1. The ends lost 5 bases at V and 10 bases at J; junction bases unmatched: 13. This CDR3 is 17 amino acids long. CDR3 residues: CASSREVGTGGFSPLHF. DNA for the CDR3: TGTGCCAGCAGTAGAGAAGTCGGGACAGGGGGATTCTCACCCCTCCACTTT.